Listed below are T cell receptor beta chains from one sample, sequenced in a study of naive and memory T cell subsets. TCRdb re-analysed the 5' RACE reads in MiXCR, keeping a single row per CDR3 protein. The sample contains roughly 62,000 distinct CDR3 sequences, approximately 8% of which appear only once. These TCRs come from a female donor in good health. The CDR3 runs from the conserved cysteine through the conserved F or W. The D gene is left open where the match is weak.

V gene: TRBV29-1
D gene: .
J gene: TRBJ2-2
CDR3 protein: CSVDVQGGTGELFF

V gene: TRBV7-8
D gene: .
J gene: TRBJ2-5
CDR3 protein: CASSLARLVGSQETQYF

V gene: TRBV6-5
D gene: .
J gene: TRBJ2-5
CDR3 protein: CASSYSRETQYF

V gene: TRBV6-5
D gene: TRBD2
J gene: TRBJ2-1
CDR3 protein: CASSYSWSGGMNEQFF

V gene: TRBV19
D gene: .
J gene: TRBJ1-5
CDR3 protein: CASNTALVGNQPQHF

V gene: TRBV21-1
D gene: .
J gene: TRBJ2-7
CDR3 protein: CASSGAGTAWREQYF

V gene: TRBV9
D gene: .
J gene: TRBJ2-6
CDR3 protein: CASSVAGRRAGANVLTF

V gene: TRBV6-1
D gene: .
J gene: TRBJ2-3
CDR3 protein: CASSEWGVADTQYF

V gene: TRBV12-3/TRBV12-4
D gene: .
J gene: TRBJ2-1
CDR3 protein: CASSFSRGEQFF

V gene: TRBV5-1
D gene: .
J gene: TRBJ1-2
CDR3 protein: CASSLEDYGYTF

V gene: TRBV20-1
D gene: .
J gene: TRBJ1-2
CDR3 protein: CSASDSSYGYTF

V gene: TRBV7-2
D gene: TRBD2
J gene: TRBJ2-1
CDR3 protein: CASSLETSGYNEQFF

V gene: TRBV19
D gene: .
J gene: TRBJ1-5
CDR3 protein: CASSDAGSGIQPQHF

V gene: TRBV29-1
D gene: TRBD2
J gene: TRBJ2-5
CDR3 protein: CSAESGERQETQYF

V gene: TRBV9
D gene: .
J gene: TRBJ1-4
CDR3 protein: CASSPGTTPNEKLFF

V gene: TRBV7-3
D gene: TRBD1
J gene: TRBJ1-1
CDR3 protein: CASSGQGGYTEAFF

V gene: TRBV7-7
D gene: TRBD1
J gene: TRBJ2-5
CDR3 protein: CASSLGTQGEETQYF

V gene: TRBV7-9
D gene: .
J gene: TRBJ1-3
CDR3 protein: CASSLDGGRGNTIYF

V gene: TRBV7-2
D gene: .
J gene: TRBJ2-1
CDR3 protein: CASSSPARLNEQFF

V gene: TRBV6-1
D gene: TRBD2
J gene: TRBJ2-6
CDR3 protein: CASNPREAAWANVLTF

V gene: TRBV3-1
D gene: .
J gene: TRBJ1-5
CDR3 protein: CASSQDGNQPQHF

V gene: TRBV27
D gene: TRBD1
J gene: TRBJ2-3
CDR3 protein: CASNPPGQGSADTQYF

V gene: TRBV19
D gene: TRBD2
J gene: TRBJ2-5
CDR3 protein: CASSTPGGGSQETQYF

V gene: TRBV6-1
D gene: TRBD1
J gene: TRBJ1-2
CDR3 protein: CASSEPQGTGGYGYTF

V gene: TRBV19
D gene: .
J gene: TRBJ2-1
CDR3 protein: CASSNRTVISDNEQFF

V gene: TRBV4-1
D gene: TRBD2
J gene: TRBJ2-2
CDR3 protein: CASSQDGTTNTGELFF

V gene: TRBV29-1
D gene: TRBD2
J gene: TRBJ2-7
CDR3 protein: CSVHGGDSYEQYF

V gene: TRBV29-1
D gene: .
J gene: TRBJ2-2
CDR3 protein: CSVGSGSGGTGELFF

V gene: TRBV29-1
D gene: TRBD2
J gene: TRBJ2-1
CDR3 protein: CSVEAGGQSKVNEQFF

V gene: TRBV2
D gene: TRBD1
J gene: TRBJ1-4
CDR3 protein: CASSGTGGRARNEKLFF

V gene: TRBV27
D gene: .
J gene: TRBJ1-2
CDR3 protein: CASSLSSRGVYGYTF

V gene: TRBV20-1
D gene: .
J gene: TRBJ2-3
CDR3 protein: CSARGLSMGTQYF

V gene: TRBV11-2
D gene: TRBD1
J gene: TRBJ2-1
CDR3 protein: CASSLVQGGDEQFF

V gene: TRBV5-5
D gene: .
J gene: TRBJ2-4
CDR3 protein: CASSWQVPTKNIQYF

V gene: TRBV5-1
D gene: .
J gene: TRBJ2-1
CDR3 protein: CASSVYNEQFF

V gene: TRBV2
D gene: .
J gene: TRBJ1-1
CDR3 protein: CASSEGRRTEAFF

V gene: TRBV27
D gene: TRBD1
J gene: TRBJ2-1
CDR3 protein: CASSLTRGPEQFF

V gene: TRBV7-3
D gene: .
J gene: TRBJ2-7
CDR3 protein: CASSSIGTSWNEQYF

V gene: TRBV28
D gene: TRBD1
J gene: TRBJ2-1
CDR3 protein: CASSLRQGADSPKPYNEQFF

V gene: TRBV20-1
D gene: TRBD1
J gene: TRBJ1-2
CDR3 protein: CSASVTGGHGYTF

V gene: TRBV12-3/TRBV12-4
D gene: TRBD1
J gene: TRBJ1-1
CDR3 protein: CASSWTGQGAFF

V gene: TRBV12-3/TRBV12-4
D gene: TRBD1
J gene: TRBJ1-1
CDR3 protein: CASSRDSGNTEAFF

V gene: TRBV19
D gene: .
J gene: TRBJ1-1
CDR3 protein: CASSIVTANTEAFF

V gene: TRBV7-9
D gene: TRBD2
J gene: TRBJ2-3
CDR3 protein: CASSYPLAGGLTDTQYF

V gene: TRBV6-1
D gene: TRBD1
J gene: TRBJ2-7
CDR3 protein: CASRKTGNYEQYF

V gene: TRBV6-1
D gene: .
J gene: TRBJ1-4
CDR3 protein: CASRTRATNEKLFF

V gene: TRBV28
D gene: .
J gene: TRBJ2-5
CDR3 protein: CASSLQGTGQETQYF

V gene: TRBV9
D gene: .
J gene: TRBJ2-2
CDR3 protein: CASGGYGELFF

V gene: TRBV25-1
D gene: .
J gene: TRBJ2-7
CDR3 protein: CATAMGSDEQYF

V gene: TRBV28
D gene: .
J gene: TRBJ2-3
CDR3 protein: CASSPPADTQYF

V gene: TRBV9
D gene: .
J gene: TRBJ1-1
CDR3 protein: CASSVGQGPGNTEAFF